Each of the 30 T cell receptor beta chains below was sequenced from the same sample in a study of T cell responses to AZD1222 COVID-19 vaccine (dated by TCRdb to the early 2020s). Libraries were made using the immunoSEQ multiplex PCR assay. As stored in TCRdb, this immuneACCESS dataset retains in-frame rearrangements with V and J assigned. A fraction of the clones does not appear; measured against another copy, unresolved V genes explain less than half of the discrepancy, and the remainder lacks a known reason. The sample has tens of thousands of clones on record, about 86% of them singletons. The ten largest clones capture over 15% of the sample. The time point label here, explained by the study, means: baseline before first vaccination. Source: peripheral blood, taken on day 0 of AZD1222 vaccination. These receptors all come from an adult in good health.

This clone has just a few counts. J is TRBJ2-7 and V is TRBV5-1, with 8 bases aligning to TRBD2. Germline V gene data show CDR1 as SGHRS and CDR2 as YFSETQ. The ends lost 0 bases at V and 4 bases at J; junction bases unmatched: 9. There are 16 residues in the CDR3. The CDR3 here is CASSLEDGRAGYEQYF. DNA of the CDR3: TGCGCCAGCAGCTTGGAGGACGGGAGGGCCGGTTACGAGCAGTACTTC.

The gene calls are TRBV28 and TRBJ2-1; the match to TRBD2 covers 7 bases. Germline V gene lookup returns CDR1 MDHEN and CDR2 SYDVKM. This CDR3 has 15 amino acids. With V trimmed by 2 bases and J by 0 bases, 1 base remained unmatched. CDR3 protein: CASSLGGSSYNEQFF. CDR3 DNA sequence: TGTGCCAGCAGTTTAGGCGGGAGCTCCTACAATGAGCAGTTCTTC.

The chain joins TRBV5-6 to TRBJ2-1; D gene unclear. The CDR3 runs to 15 residues. Germline assignment: CDR1 SGHDT and CDR2 YYEEEE. Trimming pared 5 bases from V and 2 bases from J, leaving 14 bases between. The CDR3 sequence is CASRGYPATYNEQFF. The CDR3 coding sequence is TGTGCCAGCAGGGGATACCCAGCGACCTACAATGAGCAGTTCTTC.

The chain combines TRBV11-2 with TRBJ1-1; D remains unclear. Trimming pared 2 bases from V and 3 bases from J, leaving 13 bases between. The CDR3 extends over 15 amino acids. Germline values: CDR1 SGHAT, CDR2 FQNNGV. CDR3 DNA: TGTGCCAGCAGCTTAACCACCGGTGGGGACACTGAAGCTTTCTTT. It translates to CASSLTTGGDTEAFF.

The rearrangement joins TRBV7-3 to TRBJ1-1; TRBD1 matches at 7 bases. The junction had 4 bases not matched to a gene; V was cut back by 1 base and J by 5 bases. The CDR3 loop spans 14 amino acids. Per the germline V gene, CDR1 is SGHTA and CDR2 is FQGTGA. CDR3 in amino acids: CASSLNGGQTEAFF. As DNA, the CDR3 is TGTGCCAGCAGCTTAAATGGGGGACAGACTGAAGCTTTCTTT.

The chain links TRBV12-3 or TRBV12-4 to TRBJ1-1; 8 positions agree with TRBD1. V lost 3 bases, J lost 10 bases, and 7 bases stayed unmatched. This CDR3 is built from 13 residues. The CDR3 loop is CASSLGQGARAFF. CDR3 bases: TGTGCCAGCAGTTTGGGGCAGGGGGCGCGAGCTTTCTTT.

The chain combines TRBV4-3 with TRBJ1-2; D not certain. From germline, CDR1 is LGHNA and CDR2 YSLEER. Trimming pared 0 bases from V and 2 bases from J, leaving 1 base between. This CDR3 comprises 12 residues. This CDR3 reads CASSQDNYGYTF. The CDR3 nucleotides are TGCGCCAGCAGCCAAGACAACTATGGCTACACCTTC.

The chain is built from TRBV5-1 and TRBJ1-5; tentatively, D is TRBD1 (5 bases). Germline V CDR1 and CDR2: SGHRS, YFSETQ. This CDR3 is built from 15 residues. Trimming took off 0 bases at V and 3 bases at J, with 10 bases between the two ends. In DNA form, the CDR3 reads TGCGCCAGCAGCTTGGCCGCGGGGGACAATCAGCCCCAGCATTTT. Protein product: CASSLAAGDNQPQHF. Drawing the rest from reference TRBV5-1 and TRBJ1-5, the complete variable domain is KAGVTQTPRYLIKTRGQQVTLSCSPISGHRSVSWYQQTPGQGLQFLFEYFSETQRNKGNFPGRFSGRQFSNSRSEMNVSTLELGDSALYLCASSLAAGDNQPQHFGDGTRLSIL.

The V and J genes are TRBV18 and TRBJ1-3, with unresolved D. The CDR3 is 13 amino acids. CDR1 is KGHSH and CDR2 is LQKENI in the germline V gene. V dropped 2 bases and J dropped 4 bases, with 6 bases sitting between them. CDR3 region: CASSPDPGNTIYF. The CDR3 DNA follows: TGTGCCAGCTCACCAGATCCAGGAAACACCATATATTTT.

J is TRBJ2-7 and V is TRBV3-1 (or the pseudogene TRBV3-2), with TRBD2 matching over 12 bases. Per the germline V gene, CDR1 is LGHDT and CDR2 is YNNKEL (reference sequence). V shed 0 bases and J 7 bases; nucleotides not matched to a gene: 13. The CDR3 totals 18 residues. The CDR3 sequence: CASSQEGFLAGGPGEQYF. The CDR3 DNA reads TGTGCCAGCAGCCAAGAGGGGTTCCTAGCGGGAGGGCCGGGAGAGCAGTACTTC.

This CDR3 reads CASSEEGQGASYEQYF. CDR3 coding DNA: TGTGCCAGCAGTGAAGAGGGACAGGGGGCATCCTACGAGCAGTACTTC. The rearrangement joins TRBV6-1 to TRBJ2-7; 12 nucleotides match TRBD1. CDR1 and CDR2 from the germline V gene are MNHNS and SASEGT. J was trimmed by 1 base and V by 1 base; bases with no gene match: 2. The CDR3 loop spans 16 amino acids.

The V call is TRBV18, the J call TRBJ1-1; possibly TRBD1 for D (5 bases). This CDR3 is built from 15 residues. V lost 5 bases, J lost 8 bases, and 21 bases lay in between. Germline values: CDR1 KGHSH, CDR2 LQKENI. The CDR3 sequence: CASSGQGEGGTEAFF. In DNA form, the CDR3 reads TGTGCCAGCTCAGGGCAGGGAGAAGGCGGGACCGAAGCTTTCTTT.

The chain joins TRBV6-2 or TRBV6-3 to TRBJ1-2; D uncertain. The CDR3 has 14 amino acids. V dropped 0 bases and J dropped 5 bases, with 10 bases sitting between them. The germline CDR1 and CDR2 sequences are MNHEY and SVGEGT. CDR3 in amino acids: CASSYSIESYGYTF. The CDR3 nucleotides read TGTGCCAGCAGTTACTCGATTGAGTCGTATGGCTACACCTTC.

This chain uses TRBV5-1 with TRBJ2-1, with 8 bases aligning to TRBD2. Germline CDR1 SGHRS, CDR2 YFSETQ. Unmatched junction bases numbered 14, after V lost 0 bases and J lost 0 bases. The CDR3 sequence is 20 residues long. In nucleotides, the CDR3 is TGCGCCAGCAGCTTGGCCGGGGGTAGCGGGGTGGGGTTCTCCTACAATGAGCAGTTCTTC. It encodes CASSLAGGSGVGFSYNEQFF.

In this sample, this clone turned up a few times. The chain recombines TRBV29-1 with TRBJ2-1, with D unclear. This CDR3 is built from 11 residues. Trimming left V 4 bases short and J 9 bases short, with 10 bases between. Germline CDR1 is SQVTM and CDR2 is ANQGSEA. CDR3 in amino acids: CSVGPDGEQFF. The CDR3, as DNA: TGCAGCGTTGGGCCGGACGGTGAGCAGTTCTTC.

The chain is built from TRBV30 and TRBJ1-4, with 10 bases aligning to TRBD1. Germline CDR1 GTSNPN, CDR2 SVGIG (reference sequence). With V trimmed by 1 base and J by 7 bases, 0 bases remained unmatched. The CDR3 totals 13 residues. Here the CDR3 DNA reads TGTGCCTGGAGTGGGACAGGGGGTGAAAAACTGTTTTTT. Translation: CAWSGTGGEKLFF.

V gene TRBV19 combines with J gene TRBJ1-1; D gene ambiguous. V was pared by 3 bases and J by 5 bases, with 16 bases between. Germline CDR1 reads LNHDA; CDR2 reads SQIVND (reference sequence). CDR3 length: 15 amino acids. The CDR3 coding sequence is TGTGCCAGTAGTATTACATCACGCTCTGGAACTGAAGCTTTCTTT. This encodes CASSITSRSGTEAFF.

The chain uses TRBV15 and TRBJ2-1; TRBD1 matches 12 bases. The length of the CDR3 is 19 residues. V lost 4 bases, J lost 0 bases, and 10 bases stayed unmatched. Germline V gene sequence: CDR1 LNHNV, CDR2 YYDKDF (reference sequence). DNA of the CDR3: TGTGCCACCAGCACTCGGGGACAGGGGGCTTCCGACTCCTACAATGAGCAGTTCTTC. Translated, it gives CATSTRGQGASDSYNEQFF.

This rearrangement joins TRBV6-5 to TRBJ2-5; tentatively, D is TRBD1 (6 bases). The CDR3 loop spans 13 amino acids. Trimming shortened V by 7 bases and J by 3 bases, and 12 bases separated the two germline ends. Per germline, CDR1 MNHEY and CDR2 SVGAGI. The CDR3 protein is CASTSGAEETQYF. In DNA form, the CDR3 reads TGTGCCAGCACCTCAGGGGCTGAAGAGACCCAGTACTTC.

This clone was seen a single time. The chain joins TRBV3-1 (or the pseudogene TRBV3-2) to TRBJ2-1; the D gene is possibly TRBD2 (5 bases). The CDR3 loop spans 17 amino acids. V was shortened by 1 base and J by 5 bases, with 18 bases between the two germline ends. The germline CDR1 and CDR2 sequences are LGHDT and YNNKEL (reference sequence). CDR3 loop: CASSQGGSEFKNNEQFF. The CDR3 nucleotides are TGTGCCAGCAGCCAAGGTGGGAGCGAATTCAAGAACAATGAGCAGTTCTTC.

J is TRBJ1-2 and V is TRBV3-1 (or the pseudogene TRBV3-2); D may be TRBD1 (6 bases). V was trimmed by 0 bases and J by 6 bases, leaving 11 bases between them. Germline CDR1 is LGHDT and CDR2 is YNNKEL (reference sequence). The CDR3 spans 14 residues. For the CDR3, the DNA is TGTGCCAGCAGCCAAGATCGGGGGGGCCATGGCTACACCTTC. It codes for CASSQDRGGHGYTF.

The rearrangement joins TRBV19 to TRBJ2-1, with 7 bases matching TRBD1. CDR1 LNHDA and CDR2 SQIVND come from the germline V gene (reference sequence). This CDR3 spans 15 amino acids. V was pared by 0 bases and J by 7 bases, with 6 bases of the junction left unmatched. The CDR3 DNA reads TGTGCCAGTAGTATAGATCAGACAGGGCCTAATGAGCAGTTCTTC. Protein: CASSIDQTGPNEQFF.

The chain employs TRBV3-1 (or the pseudogene TRBV3-2) and TRBJ1-4, with unresolved D. Looked up from germline, CDR1 is LGHDT and CDR2 is YNNKEL (reference sequence). V dropped 4 bases and J dropped 13 bases, with 16 bases sitting between them. The CDR3 is 13 amino acids. CDR3 DNA: TGTGCCAGCAGCCTTGGGGTCTTTGAGGGACTGTTTTTT. The encoded protein is CASSLGVFEGLFF.

The V gene is TRBV2, the J gene TRBJ1-3; possible D gene TRBD1, 5 bases. CDR3 length: 14 amino acids. V lost 5 bases and J 8 bases, leaving 16 bases between the germline ends. Germline CDR1 and CDR2: SNHLY and FYNNEI. As DNA, the CDR3 is TGTGCCAGCAGTATGACAGTTACCCGACACACCATATATTTT. Its protein is CASSMTVTRHTIYF.

V and J are TRBV4-2 and TRBJ1-1; TRBD1 might be the D (6 bases). The V gene lost 0 bases and the J gene lost 8 bases, with 19 bases spanning the gap. In germline, CDR1 is LGHNA, CDR2 YNFKEQ. The CDR3 spans 16 residues. CDR3 nucleotides: TGTGCCAGCAGCCAAGATCCAACAGGGTCGTGGGAAGAAGCTTTCTTT. Translation gives CASSQDPTGSWEEAFF.

V gene TRBV3-1 (or the pseudogene TRBV3-2) combines with J gene TRBJ1-3; D gene ambiguous. Germline V lookup: CDR1 LGHDT, CDR2 YNNKEL (reference sequence). V lost 0 bases, J lost 0 bases, and 12 bases lay in between. This CDR3 is 17 amino acids long. The CDR3 region has the DNA TGTGCCAGCAGCCAAGATGATCGGACCCCCTCTGGAAACACCATATATTTT. It yields the protein CASSQDDRTPSGNTIYF.

This chain links TRBV7-3 with TRBJ2-1; 8 bases are shared with TRBD2. V dropped 2 bases and J dropped 6; count of bases not matched to a gene: 9. The CDR3 runs to 16 residues. Germline V CDR1 and CDR2: SGHTA, FQGTGA. The CDR3 loop reads CASSLGGLAGLNEQFF. CDR3 sequence (DNA): TGTGCCAGCAGCTTAGGCGGGCTAGCGGGCCTCAATGAGCAGTTCTTC.

The chain has TRBV19 and TRBJ2-3, with 7 positions matching TRBD2. The V segment lost 9 bases and the J segment 8 bases; nucleotides outside the gene matches: 32. The CDR3 totals 20 residues. From germline, CDR1 is LNHDA and CDR2 SQIVND (reference sequence). CDR3 loop: CASLGWSGKETQGDRGTQYF. In DNA, the CDR3 is TGTGCCAGCCTCGGATGGAGCGGGAAAGAAACACAAGGGGATCGGGGTACGCAGTATTTT.

The genes are TRBV4-2 and TRBJ2-7; 7 nucleotides align to TRBD2. CDR1 LGHNA and CDR2 YNFKEQ come from the germline V gene. V was pared by 0 bases and J by 5 bases, with 7 bases of the junction left unmatched. The CDR3 loop spans 15 amino acids. CDR3: CASSQDRGGAHEQYF. The CDR3 nucleotides are TGTGCCAGCAGCCAAGATCGGGGAGGGGCCCACGAGCAGTACTTC.

V and J are TRBV7-2 and TRBJ1-4; D remains unclear. In germline, CDR1 is SGHTA, CDR2 FQGNSA. CDR3 length: 16 residues. V was shortened by 1 base and J by 0 bases, with 9 bases between the two germline ends. The CDR3 DNA follows: TGTGCCAGCAGCTTAGTACCGGTGGCAACTAATGAAAAACTGTTTTTT. This translates into CASSLVPVATNEKLFF.